One and the same sample provided the 21 T cell receptor beta chains below, sequenced in a study of radiotherapy plus CTLA-4 blockade in lung cancer. Sequencing was performed with immunoSEQ multiplex PCR; in TCRdb, only in-frame clones are kept and a portion is missing. The sample records roughly 75,000 clones, around 76% being singletons. This sample comprised peripheral blood, obtained from a patient treated with radiotherapy plus ipilimumab. These receptors came from a human donor with non-small cell lung cancer whose response to radiotherapy plus ipilimumab could not be evaluated. Some clones in this sample may be carry-over from other donors' samples.

The CDR3: CAISDPNSGDTDTQYF. The CDR3, as DNA: TGTGCCATCAGTGACCCCAATAGCGGGGACACAGATACGCAGTATTTT. The chain joins TRBV10-3 to TRBJ2-3, with 8 positions matching TRBD2. The CDR3 runs 16 residues. CDR1 and CDR2 (germline): ENHRY, SYGVKD. The V segment lost 3 bases and the J segment 2 bases; nucleotides outside the gene matches: 7.

This sequence joins TRBV19 and TRBJ1-2; maybe TRBD1 (5 bases). The CDR3 covers 15 residues. Germline-derived CDR1 and CDR2 are LNHDA and SQIVND (reference sequence). V shed 5 bases and J shed 1 base, with 14 bases lying between them. CDR3 DNA: TGTGCCAGTAGTCAGGGCTCCGCCTTTAACTATGGCTACACCTTC. It translates to CASSQGSAFNYGYTF.

This sequence joins TRBV19 and TRBJ1-5, with D perhaps matching TRBD1 (6 bases). CDR3 length: 17 amino acids. The ends were cut back, 3 bases at V and 0 bases at J, with 15 bases in the middle. The germline V gene encodes CDR1 LNHDA and CDR2 SQIVND (reference sequence). The CDR3 DNA reads TGTGCCAGTAGTATTAACGGCCAGGGGTATAGCAATCAGCCCCAGCATTTT. Translation gives CASSINGQGYSNQPQHF.

This clone was counted once. The chain is built from TRBV6-6 and TRBJ2-7, with 9 positions matching TRBD1. CDR3 size: 15 residues. V gave up 6 bases and J gave up 2 bases; unmatched junction bases: 8. CDR1 and CDR2 from the germline V gene are MNHNY and SVGAGI (reference sequence). CDR3 sequence reads: CASRPRDRETYEQYF. The CDR3 bases are TGTGCCAGCAGGCCCCGGGACAGGGAAACCTACGAGCAGTACTTC.

This clone appeared a single time. The chain uses TRBV11-2 and TRBJ2-3; 12 bases align to TRBD2. Losses at the gene ends were 2 bases for V and 5 bases for J; bases not matched to a gene: 8. Per the germline V gene, CDR1 is SGHAT and CDR2 is FQNNGV. The CDR3 spans 17 residues. Written as DNA, the CDR3 is TGTGCCAGCAGCTTAAACTGGGCTAGCGGGGGGGTAGATACGCAGTATTTT. Residues: CASSLNWASGGVDTQYF.

In this sample, this clone turned up once. The chain is built from TRBV9 and TRBJ1-4, with D possibly being TRBD1 (5 bases). The CDR3 is 16 amino acids. Germline values: CDR1 SGDLS, CDR2 YYNGEE. The V gene lost 0 bases and the J gene lost 6 bases, with 15 bases spanning the gap. The CDR3 protein is CASSVGSRGGDEKLFF. The CDR3 DNA reads TGTGCCAGCAGCGTAGGCTCGAGGGGAGGGGATGAAAAACTGTTTTTT.

This rearrangement joins TRBV7-8 to TRBJ1-2; TRBD1 aligns across 7 bases. The CDR3 extends over 14 amino acids. Germline values: CDR1 SGHVS, CDR2 FQNEAQ. V shed 1 base and J 5 bases; nucleotides not matched to a gene: 4. The CDR3 sequence: CASSLGQGPYGYTF. In DNA form, the CDR3 reads TGTGCCAGCAGCTTAGGACAGGGCCCGTATGGCTACACCTTC.

This chain's CDR3 is CASSGQFNTEAFF. The CDR3 DNA reads as TGTGCCAGCAGTGGACAATTTAACACTGAAGCTTTCTTT. The chain combines TRBV2 with TRBJ1-1; unclear D gene. V gave up 4 bases and J gave up 2 bases, with 8 bases separating them. The germline V gene has CDR1 SNHLY and CDR2 FYNNEI. The CDR3 spans 13 residues.

This chain links TRBV18 with TRBJ2-7, with 10 positions matching TRBD1. The length of the CDR3 is 14 residues. With V trimmed by 6 bases and J by 3 bases, 5 bases remained unmatched. Germline loops: CDR1 KGHSH, CDR2 LQKENI. The CDR3, as DNA: TGTGCCAGCTCTTCCGGGACAGGGGTCTACGAGCAGTACTTC. Translated, it gives CASSSGTGVYEQYF.

This chain joins TRBV4-2 and TRBJ2-2; 7 nucleotides line up with TRBD2. CDR1 and CDR2 (germline): LGHNA, YNFKEQ. This CDR3 spans 16 amino acids. V was pared by 1 base and J by 2 bases, with 4 bases of the junction left unmatched. Here the CDR3 reads CASSQVTGGNTGELFF. The CDR3 DNA reads TGTGCCAGCAGCCAAGTTACGGGGGGAAACACCGGGGAGCTGTTTTTT.

The chain has TRBV6-6 and TRBJ2-5; 9 bases are shared with TRBD1. The last part of the DNA fits TRBJ2-7 better; the J call may be wrong. CDR1 MNHNY and CDR2 SVGAGI come from the germline V gene (reference sequence). The CDR3 is made up of 15 amino acids. DNA for the CDR3: TGTGCCAGCAGTTTCCGGACAGGGGACTCCTACGAGCAGTACTTC. It encodes CASSFRTGDSYEQYF.

The chain couples TRBV4-1 to TRBJ1-2; D possibly corresponds to TRBD1 (5 bases). Germline V lookup: CDR1 MGHRA, CDR2 YSYEKL. V gave up 1 base and J gave up 8 bases, with 20 bases separating them. The CDR3 contains 16 residues. CDR3 sequence: CASSQGGLARVGGYTF. As DNA, the CDR3 is TGCGCCAGCAGCCAAGGGGGTCTGGCCAGGGTGGGAGGCTACACCTTC.

This clone was observed a handful of times. This chain joins TRBV5-1 and TRBJ2-6; perhaps TRBD2 as D (5 bases). With 1 base removed from V and 4 bases from J, the gap between germline ends came to 18 bases. The CDR3 is 18 amino acids. The germline CDR1 and CDR2 sequences are SGHRS and YFSETQ. CDR3 loop: CASSLIEQWERGANVLTF. CDR3 nucleotides: TGCGCCAGCAGCTTGATAGAACAGTGGGAGAGAGGGGCCAACGTCCTGACTTTC.

The rearrangement links TRBV19 to TRBJ1-5, with 8 bases fitting TRBD1. The CDR3 loop spans 15 amino acids. With 7 bases clipped from V and 0 bases from J, the junction kept 5 bases outside the gene matches. From germline, CDR1 is LNHDA and CDR2 SQIVND (reference sequence). In nucleotides, the CDR3 is TGTGCCAGTATGAGGACAGGGCTTAGCAATCAGCCCCAGCATTTT. Its protein is CASMRTGLSNQPQHF.

CDR3 sequence (DNA): TGCAGCGTTGAAAGCAAGGGACTAGCTGTAGATACGCAGTATTTT. The encoded protein is CSVESKGLAVDTQYF. This rearrangement joins TRBV29-1 to TRBJ2-3, with 9 bases identical to TRBD2. V lost 2 bases to trimming and J lost 5 bases; unmatched junction nucleotides: 8. The CDR3 extends over 15 amino acids. CDR1 is SQVTM, CDR2 ANQGSEA, per germline.

In its sample, this clone was seen once. The chain is built from TRBV6-5 and TRBJ1-1, with D unresolved. CDR1 is MNHEY and CDR2 is SVGAGI in the germline V gene. The length of the CDR3 is 14 residues. V was clipped by 4 bases and J by 0 bases, with 9 bases between them. The CDR3 region has the DNA TGTGCCAGCAGTTCCCCTAGGATGAACACTGAAGCTTTCTTT. It yields the protein CASSSPRMNTEAFF.

This rearrangement joins TRBV7-6 to TRBJ2-7; TRBD2 agrees at 12 bases. Unmatched junction bases numbered 2, after V lost 5 bases and J lost 0 bases. This CDR3 region has 15 residues. From germline, CDR1 is SGHVS and CDR2 FNYEAQ. The CDR3 DNA sequence: TGTGCCAGCAGCGGACTAGCGGGGCGCTCCTACGAGCAGTACTTC. It encodes CASSGLAGRSYEQYF.

Relative to its sample, this clone is medium-sized (0.01 to 0.1%). The chain carries TRBV7-2 and TRBJ1-5; D not certain. CDR1 and CDR2 (germline): SGHTA, FQGNSA. This CDR3 spans 17 amino acids. The V and J ends lost 0 bases and 0 bases respectively, with 12 bases between them. The CDR3 DNA reads as TGTGCCAGCAGCTTAGCCGGTCATTCTAGTAGCAATCAGCCCCAGCATTTT. Translation: CASSLAGHSSSNQPQHF.

The genes are TRBV10-3 and TRBJ2-7; tentative D call: TRBD2 (6 bases). This CDR3 region has 14 residues. Germline V gene sequence: CDR1 ENHRY, CDR2 SYGVKD. With 2 bases removed from V and 2 bases from J, the gap between germline ends came to 10 bases. Here the CDR3 reads CAISEGLATYEQYF. In DNA, the CDR3 is TGTGCCATCAGTGAGGGGCTAGCGACCTACGAGCAGTACTTC.

This chain links TRBV28 with TRBJ1-6; weak D call: TRBD1 (5 bases). Germline CDR1 reads MDHEN; CDR2 reads SYDVKM. The CDR3 is 20 amino acids. Trimming removed 7 bases from V and 2 bases from J, with 27 bases in between. In DNA form, the CDR3 reads TGTGCCAGCAACCATCCCGTTCCAGGGCAGCTTGACACCTATAATTCACCCCTCCACTTT. Translated: CASNHPVPGQLDTYNSPLHF.

This clone has a single count. The V call is TRBV11-2, the J call TRBJ2-1; TRBD1 agrees at 9 bases. This CDR3 is built from 15 residues. V lost 1 base, J lost 6 bases, and 4 bases stayed unmatched. CDR1 SGHAT and CDR2 FQNNGV come from the germline V gene. CDR3 sequence reads: CASSLVGQGGNEQFF. CDR3 DNA sequence: TGTGCCAGCAGCTTAGTGGGACAGGGAGGCAATGAGCAGTTCTTC.